Listed here is a single T cell receptor (beta chain). The antigen is unknown. Orbital computed tomography and thyroid ultrasound, together with serum TRAb and thyroxine and clinical symptoms, were used for diagnoses. The PBMCs studied were ones that came from about 10 ml fresh peripheral blood. The data originate from a study of T cells in Graves' hyperthyroidism and ophthalmopathy. Study-level points and caveats: The model foresaw ophthalmopathy a median roughly 6 months prior to onset. The majority of expanded thyroid clonotypes above 0.001 also appeared in blood.

Trimming removed 1 base from V and 5 bases from J; junction bases left unmatched: 8. CDR1 is MNHNS and CDR2 is SASEGT in the germline V gene. The CDR3 is 16 residues long. Using RNA transcripts as the source, TCR beta CDR3 regions were amplified. Primed by the HTBI set, a first-round RT-PCR was run on the TCR CDR3. TCRdb passed the multiplex PCR reads through MiXCR, listing each CDR3 protein once. The sample lists around 700,000 distinct CDR3 sequences; approximately 18% were seen once. V and J are TRBV6-1 and TRBJ1-2; the match to TRBD1 covers 9 bases. The TCR comes from a woman in her forties or fifties with Graves' hyperthyroidism that later progressed to Graves' ophthalmopathy. Specimen: blood. The CDR3 sequence is CASSEGTGAIPYGYTF. The CDR3 DNA sequence: TGTGCCAGCAGTGAAGGGACAGGGGCCATTCCTTATGGCTACACCTTC.